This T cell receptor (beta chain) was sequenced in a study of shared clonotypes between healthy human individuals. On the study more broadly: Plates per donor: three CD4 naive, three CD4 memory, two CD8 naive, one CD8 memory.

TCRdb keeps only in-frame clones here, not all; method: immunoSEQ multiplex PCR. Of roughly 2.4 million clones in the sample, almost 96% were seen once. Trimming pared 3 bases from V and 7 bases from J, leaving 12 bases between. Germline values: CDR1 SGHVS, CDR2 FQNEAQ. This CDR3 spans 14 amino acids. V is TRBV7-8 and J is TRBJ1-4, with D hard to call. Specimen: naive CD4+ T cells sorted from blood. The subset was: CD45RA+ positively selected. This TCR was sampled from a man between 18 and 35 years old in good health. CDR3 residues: CASSLLQLGEKLFF. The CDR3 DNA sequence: TGTGCCAGCAGCTTGTTGCAGTTGGGTGAAAAACTGTTTTTT.